The 20 T cell receptor beta chains in this list originate from one sample, sequenced in a study of shared clonotypes between healthy human individuals. CD45RO-negative CD8 cells positively selected for CCR7 made up the naive population, which excluded terminally differentiated effector memory CD45RA+ cells. TCRdb keeps only in-frame clones here, not all; method: immunoSEQ multiplex PCR. The sample holds around 640,000 clones; approximately 96% are singletons and the top ten take roughly 0.12%. The sequencing input was naive CD8+ T cells sorted from blood. These receptors originate from a young woman in good health.

This chain connects TRBV11-2 to TRBJ2-4, with a weak D call TRBD2 (6 bases). The CDR3 loop spans 18 amino acids. The ends were cut back, 5 bases at V and 8 bases at J, with 28 bases in the middle. CDR1 SGHAT and CDR2 FQNNGV come from the germline V gene. The CDR3 here is CASSDPPGTRGWVDIQYF. CDR3 in DNA: TGTGCCAGCAGCGACCCCCCCGGGACCCGGGGGTGGGTAGACATTCAGTACTTC. The whole variable domain, filled in from reference TRBV11-2 and TRBJ2-4, reads EAGVAQSPRYKIIEKRQSVAFWCNPISGHATLYWYQQILGQGPKLLIQFQNNGVVDDSQLPKDRFSAERLKGVDSTLKIQPAKLEDSAVYLCASSDPPGTRGWVDIQYFGAGTRLSVL.

The chain is built from TRBV14 and TRBJ1-1, with 9 nucleotides matching TRBD1. This CDR3 has 14 amino acids. Losses at the gene ends were 4 bases for V and 4 bases for J; bases not matched to a gene: 4. Germline values: CDR1 SGHDN, CDR2 FVKESK. In nucleotides, the CDR3 is TGTGCCAGCAGCCGGGACAGGGCGGGCACTGAAGCTTTCTTT. It encodes CASSRDRAGTEAFF. The variable domain in full, with the rest retrieved from reference TRBV14 and TRBJ1-1, is EAGVTQFPSHSVIEKGQTVTLRCDPISGHDNLYWYRRVMGKEIKFLLHFVKESKQDESGMPNNRFLAERTGGTYSTLKVQPAELEDSGVYFCASSRDRAGTEAFFGQGTRLTVV.

This chain links TRBV5-5 with TRBJ2-1, with D perhaps TRBD1 (6 bases). The length of the CDR3 is 15 residues. V dropped 2 bases and J dropped 7 bases, with 16 bases sitting between them. CDR1 is SGHKS, CDR2 YYEKEE, per germline (reference sequence). The CDR3: CASSFFREGTNEQFF. CDR3 DNA: TGTGCCAGCAGCTTTTTCCGCGAAGGGACAAATGAGCAGTTCTTC.

The count of this clone is one. The chain is built from TRBV7-3 and TRBJ2-5; unclear D gene. CDR3 length: 11 residues. Trimming removed 3 bases from V and 5 bases from J, with 4 bases in between. CDR1 is SGHTA, CDR2 FQGTGA, per germline. The CDR3 region is CASSFRETQYF. CDR3 sequence (DNA): TGTGCCAGCAGCTTCCGGGAGACCCAGTACTTC.

This sequence joins TRBV7-9 and TRBJ2-7; TRBD2 matches 12 bases. V trimming: 5 bases; J trimming: 0 bases; junction bases outside the gene matches: 8. Per the germline V gene, CDR1 is SEHNR and CDR2 is FQNEAQ (reference sequence). The CDR3 covers 17 residues. Here the CDR3 reads CASSPGTSGPSSYEQYF. In DNA form, the CDR3 reads TGTGCCAGCAGCCCCGGGACTAGCGGGCCCAGCTCCTACGAGCAGTACTTC.

The count of this clone is one. The chain couples TRBV5-5 to TRBJ2-5, with 8 nucleotides matching TRBD1. This CDR3 contains 17 residues. V was clipped by 1 base and J by 5 bases; unmatched bases: 13. Germline CDR1 reads SGHKS; CDR2 reads YYEKEE (reference sequence). As DNA, the CDR3 is TGTGCCAGCAGCTTGAAGATTCAGCAGGGGGCTTGGGAGACCCAGTACTTC. It translates to CASSLKIQQGAWETQYF.

The chain has TRBV7-9 and TRBJ2-7; D is unclear. Germline CDR1 and CDR2: SEHNR and FQNEAQ (reference sequence). The CDR3 consists of 12 residues. Trimming removed 5 bases at V and 5 bases at J, with 10 bases between. DNA of the CDR3: TGTGCCAGCAGCCCAGGCTATAACGAGCAGTACTTC. Protein product: CASSPGYNEQYF.

This chain links TRBV27 with TRBJ2-7; weak D call: TRBD1 (6 bases). Germline loops: CDR1 MNHEY, CDR2 SMNVEV (reference sequence). V lost 2 bases, J lost 2 bases, and 7 bases lay in between. The CDR3 spans 13 residues. Here the CDR3 reads CASSLHRAYEQYF. The CDR3, as DNA: TGTGCCAGCAGTTTACACAGGGCCTACGAGCAGTACTTC.

In its sample, this clone was seen once. V usage is TRBV5-1 and J usage is TRBJ2-2; a possible D gene is TRBD1 (6 bases). CDR3 length equals 17 residues. Germline values: CDR1 SGHRS, CDR2 YFSETQ. V lost 0 bases and J lost 4, with 16 bases in between. The CDR3 sequence: CASSLEVGTPTTGELFF. The CDR3 DNA sequence: TGCGCCAGCAGCTTGGAAGTCGGGACACCTACCACCGGGGAGCTGTTTTTT. The complete variable domain, with remaining parts taken from reference TRBV5-1 and TRBJ2-2, reads KAGVTQTPRYLIKTRGQQVTLSCSPISGHRSVSWYQQTPGQGLQFLFEYFSETQRNKGNFPGRFSGRQFSNSRSEMNVSTLELGDSALYLCASSLEVGTPTTGELFFGEGSRLTVL.

CDR3 loop: CASSGRDRFYEQYF. CDR3 DNA sequence: TGTGCCAGCAGTGGCCGGGACAGGTTTTACGAGCAGTACTTC. The chain is built from TRBV27 and TRBJ2-7; TRBD1 agrees at 8 bases. Trimming cost V 5 bases and J 4 bases; bases outside gene matches: 7. CDR1 is MNHEY and CDR2 is SMNVEV in the germline V gene (reference sequence). The CDR3 extends over 14 amino acids.

V is TRBV11-3 and J is TRBJ2-7; 7 bases line up with TRBD2. Germline CDR1 and CDR2: SGHNT and YENEEA. This CDR3 region has 17 residues. V dropped 0 bases and J dropped 3; count of bases not matched to a gene: 11. The CDR3 reads CASSLDHPLAEGYEQYF. CDR3 DNA sequence: TGTGCCAGCAGCTTAGATCACCCGCTAGCGGAGGGCTACGAGCAGTACTTC.

The gene calls are TRBV7-8 and TRBJ2-7, with 10 bases matching TRBD2. Germline V lookup: CDR1 SGHVS, CDR2 FQNEAQ. The CDR3 has 19 amino acids. With V trimmed by 0 bases and J by 7 bases, 18 bases remained unmatched. The CDR3, as DNA: TGTGCCAGCAGCTTAGCGGTTTCGCTAGCGGGAGTGGGGGCGGTAGAGCAGTACTTC. This encodes CASSLAVSLAGVGAVEQYF.

The chain couples TRBV11-3 to TRBJ2-7, with D maybe TRBD2 (6 bases). The CDR3 covers 13 residues. Germline loops: CDR1 SGHNT, CDR2 YENEEA. Trimming left V 4 bases short and J 3 bases short, with 10 bases between. The DNA for the CDR3 is TGTGCCAGCAGCTCGGGACTTAACTACGAGCAGTACTTC. This gives the protein CASSSGLNYEQYF.

J is TRBJ1-2 and V is TRBV1. TRBV1 is annotated as a pseudogene. CDR3 length: 14 amino acids. The CDR3 reads CTSSQIGGAYGYTF. The CDR3 DNA reads TGCACCAGCAGCCAAATTGGAGGGGCGTATGGCTACACCTTC.

The rearrangement uses TRBV5-6 and TRBJ2-1; D is perhaps TRBD2 (5 bases). Germline assignment: CDR1 SGHDT and CDR2 YYEEEE. Trimming pared 4 bases from V and 7 bases from J, leaving 15 bases between. The CDR3 runs 14 residues. The CDR3 DNA reads as TGTGCCAGCAGCACCTCCGGGATCCCGAATGAGCAGTTCTTC. It codes for CASSTSGIPNEQFF.

This clone is a singleton in its sample. The chain employs TRBV27 and TRBJ2-7; 12 nucleotides align to TRBD2. Germline CDR1 reads MNHEY; CDR2 reads SMNVEV (reference sequence). The J segment lost 6 bases and the V segment lost 7 bases, leaving 16 bases of the junction unmatched. The CDR3 covers 17 residues. The CDR3 DNA reads TGTGCCAGCACCGTTCTCCTAGCGGGAGGGCCCTCCAGCGAGCAGTACTTC. Protein: CASTVLLAGGPSSEQYF.

The genes are TRBV27 and TRBJ2-7; D is tentatively TRBD1 or TRBD2 (6 bases each). The CDR3 sequence is 14 residues long. The V gene lost 2 bases and the J gene lost 4 bases, with 12 bases spanning the gap. Looked up from germline, CDR1 is MNHEY and CDR2 is SMNVEV (reference sequence). For the CDR3, the DNA is TGTGCCAGCAGTTTAGTAGGGGGAGGATACGAGCAGTACTTC. This sequence encodes CASSLVGGGYEQYF.

The chain links TRBV7-9 to TRBJ2-7; D possibly matches TRBD1 or TRBD2 (5 bases each). The V end was cut by 3 bases, the J end by 3 bases, with 12 bases between. CDR1 SEHNR and CDR2 FQNEAQ come from the germline V gene (reference sequence). The CDR3 runs to 14 residues. CDR3 sequence reads: CASSFLGEIYEQYF. CDR3 nucleotide sequence: TGTGCCAGCAGCTTTCTGGGGGAAATCTACGAGCAGTACTTC.

This chain links TRBV28 with TRBJ2-1, with 10 bases identical to TRBD2. There are 14 residues in the CDR3. CDR1 is MDHEN, CDR2 SYDVKM, per germline. V lost 10 bases and J lost 2; bases outside the gene matches: 5. This CDR3 reads CAISGLATYNEQFF. The CDR3 DNA reads TGTGCCATTTCGGGACTAGCGACCTACAATGAGCAGTTCTTC.

The table lists this clone with a count of one. This chain joins TRBV5-8 and TRBJ1-5, with 7 bases identical to TRBD1. This CDR3 is 15 amino acids long. Trimming took 2 bases from V and 5 from J; bases not matched to a gene: 7. CDR1 is SGHTS and CDR2 is YDEGEE in the germline V gene. The CDR3 DNA reads TGTGCCAGCAGCTTAAGACAGGGAATTGATCAGCCCCAGCATTTT. Amino acid sequence: CASSLRQGIDQPQHF.